Listed here are 10 T cell receptor beta chains from one sample, sequenced in a study of T cells in Graves' hyperthyroidism and ophthalmopathy. TCR beta CDR3 region amplification was performed from RNA transcripts. HTBI primers were the set used in a first-round RT-PCR of the TCR CDR3. MiXCR, applied by TCRdb to the multiplex PCR reads, yields one record per CDR3 protein. The repertoire consists of 300,000 to 400,000 distinct CDR3 sequences, with around 20% occurring once and the leading ten covering less than 45%. The specimen sequenced was blood. Receptor source: a man aged 18-30 years with Graves' ophthalmopathy.

This clonotype was detected a few times. The chain combines TRBV24-1 with TRBJ2-5; tentatively, D is TRBD1 (6 bases). V lost 2 bases and J lost 5, with 11 bases in between. The CDR3 is 14 residues long. Germline-derived CDR1 and CDR2 are KGHDR and SFDVKD. CDR3 residues: CATSDYRAGETQYF. In DNA form, the CDR3 reads TGTGCCACCAGTGATTACAGGGCAGGCGAGACCCAGTACTTC.

This clonotype came up a few times. This chain links TRBV4-1 with TRBJ2-7; no reliable D call. Germline assignment: CDR1 MGHRA and CDR2 YSYEKL. The CDR3 spans 15 residues. V lost 1 base to trimming and J lost 3 bases, with 13 bases between them. CDR3 sequence: CASSQVQAGNYEQYF. For the CDR3, the DNA is TGCGCCAGCAGCCAAGTTCAGGCAGGAAACTACGAGCAGTACTTC.

The J gene is TRBJ1-2, the V gene TRBV20-1; 7 positions match TRBD1. V trimming: 4 bases; J trimming: 3 bases; junction bases outside the gene matches: 8. This CDR3 spans 14 amino acids. Germline V gives CDR1 DFQATT, CDR2 SNEGSKA (reference sequence). Written as DNA, the CDR3 is TGCAGTGCTATAGCAGGGGGGCCTTACTATGGCTACACCTTC. Its protein is CSAIAGGPYYGYTF.

As for this clonotype: This may stem from a read error, because a much larger clone lies one nucleotide away. This sequence joins TRBV20-1 and TRBJ2-5; 8 bases are shared with TRBD2. The CDR3 runs to 15 residues. CDR1 is DFQATT, CDR2 SNEGSKA, per germline (reference sequence). CDR3 nucleotides: TGCAGTGCTAGAGCCAGCGGGGGCTACCAAGAGTCCCAGTACTTC. Encoded protein: CSARASGGYQESQYF.

This clonotype has ten or more counts. This chain uses TRBV6-5 with TRBJ1-1; D is unresolved. Trimming stripped 4 bases from V and 3 bases from J, with 12 bases between. Germline loops: CDR1 MNHEY, CDR2 SVGAGI. The CDR3 has 14 amino acids. The CDR3 nucleotides read TGTGCCAGCAGTTTAGGGTTAATAGACACTGAAGCTTTCTTT. Protein sequence: CASSLGLIDTEAFF.

The chain uses TRBV6-5 and TRBJ2-5; 7 bases match TRBD2. CDR3 length: 12 residues. CDR1 MNHEY and CDR2 SVGAGI come from the germline V gene. The junction had 5 bases not matched to a gene; V was cut back by 2 bases and J by 11 bases. The CDR3 region is CASSYGGGGQYF. CDR3 DNA sequence: TGTGCCAGCAGTTACGGGGGGGGTGGACAGTACTTC.

This clonotype was observed at least ten times. The chain has TRBV7-8 and TRBJ2-1; TRBD2 is a possible D gene (6 bases). V dropped 4 bases and J dropped 8 bases, with 21 bases sitting between them. The CDR3 spans 16 residues. Germline values: CDR1 SGHVS, CDR2 FQNEAQ. The CDR3 DNA follows: TGTGCCAGCAGCTCCACCGCGGGACCGAGGACTGATGAGCAGTTCTTC. Translating gives CASSSTAGPRTDEQFF.

At least ten counts were recorded for this clonotype. This sequence joins TRBV12-3 or TRBV12-4 and TRBJ1-1; TRBD1 matches 8 bases. The CDR3 is made up of 14 amino acids. With V trimmed by 6 bases and J by 7 bases, 10 bases remained unmatched. The CDR3 is CASRPLTGDDEAFF. The CDR3 coding sequence is TGTGCCAGCAGACCTTTGACAGGGGACGATGAAGCTTTCTTT.

This clonotype occurred a few times. The rearrangement uses TRBV19 and TRBJ2-1, with TRBD2 matching over 9 bases. This CDR3 spans 16 amino acids. The V and J ends lost 6 bases and 8 bases, in that order; junction bases with no gene match: 14. The V gene's germline CDR1 is LNHDA and CDR2 SQIVND (reference sequence). This chain's CDR3 is CASSLQGGGGAYEQFF. For the CDR3, the DNA is TGTGCCAGTAGCCTACAGGGCGGCGGGGGGGCATATGAGCAGTTCTTC.

This clonotype was seen repeatedly, ten times or more. This chain links TRBV29-1 with TRBJ2-5; 8 nucleotides align to TRBD2. This CDR3 is built from 14 residues. The germline gives CDR1 SQVTM, CDR2 ANQGSEA. Germline trimming cut 4 bases from V and 0 bases from J; bases unmatched to any gene: 4. The CDR3 sequence is CSVAAGGYQETQYF. The DNA for the CDR3 is TGCAGCGTTGCGGCGGGGGGCTACCAAGAGACCCAGTACTTC.